Each of the 27 T cell receptor beta chains below was sequenced from the same sample in a study of T cells in Graves' hyperthyroidism and ophthalmopathy. RNA transcripts were the template for amplifying TCR beta CDR3 regions. Using the HTBI primer set, a first-round RT-PCR was run on the TCR CDR3. In TCRdb, the multiplex PCR reads were re-called with MiXCR into one record per CDR3 protein. Found here are hundreds of thousands of distinct CDR3 sequences, less than 20% of them singletons; the top ten hold 13% to 15%. The sample taken for sequencing was blood. The receptors were sampled from a woman aged 18-35 years with Graves' hyperthyroidism.

This clonotype showed up many times. The chain has TRBV29-1 and TRBJ1-4; D is ambiguous. CDR1 and CDR2 from the germline V gene are SQVTM and ANQGSEA. The CDR3 sequence is 14 residues long. Trimming cost V 5 bases and J 4 bases, with 14 bases left between them. DNA of the CDR3: TGCAGCGTTTGGTCGCAGCAGAGTAATGAAAAACTGTTTTTT. It encodes CSVWSQQSNEKLFF.

This clonotype was counted ten times or more. The chain is built from TRBV12-3 or TRBV12-4 and TRBJ1-1, with 10 bases aligning to TRBD1. After removal of 5 bases from V and 5 bases from J, the junction contained 5 bases not matched to a gene. The CDR3 totals 14 residues. The CDR3 is CASSEDRGLTEAFF. Here the CDR3 DNA reads TGTGCCAGCAGTGAGGACAGGGGGTTAACTGAAGCTTTCTTT.

This clonotype occurred many times. V and J are TRBV29-1 and TRBJ2-7; 9 bases are shared with TRBD1. V was clipped by 3 bases and J by 0 bases; unmatched bases: 3. Germline CDR1 is SQVTM and CDR2 is ANQGSEA. CDR3 length: 14 amino acids. CDR3 in amino acids: CSVERTGASYEQYF. CDR3 bases: TGCAGCGTTGAGAGGACAGGGGCCTCCTACGAGCAGTACTTC.

There are a few counts of this clonotype. The chain uses TRBV29-1 and TRBJ2-3; D perhaps matches TRBD2 (5 bases). The V and J ends lost 5 bases and 1 base respectively, with 7 bases between them. Germline CDR1 is SQVTM and CDR2 is ANQGSEA. The CDR3 covers 12 residues. CDR3 sequence (DNA): TGCAGCGTTAGGCGGGGCACAGATACGCAGTATTTT. Translation gives CSVRRGTDTQYF.

This clonotype came up many times. The chain links TRBV10-3 to TRBJ1-2; 8 bases line up with TRBD1. V lost 2 bases to trimming and J lost 4 bases; unmatched junction nucleotides: 0. Per germline, CDR1 ENHRY and CDR2 SYGVKD. The CDR3 loop spans 13 amino acids. The CDR3 spells CAISEGQGYGYTF. DNA for the CDR3: TGTGCCATCAGTGAGGGACAGGGCTATGGCTACACCTTC.

The chain employs TRBV7-2 and TRBJ1-3; D gene unclear. The CDR3 consists of 15 residues. Germline values: CDR1 SGHTA, CDR2 FQGNSA. Between the trimmed V and J ends, which lost 5 bases and 4 bases, there was a span of 15 bases. The CDR3 region is CASSPVPRLGNTIYF. The CDR3 nucleotides are TGTGCCAGCAGCCCGGTCCCGCGCTTAGGAAACACCATATATTTT. The entire variable domain, with the rest obtained from reference TRBV7-2 and TRBJ1-3, is as follows: GAGVSQSPSNKVTEKGKDVELRCDPISGHTALYWYRQSLGQGLEFLIYFQGNSAPDKSGLPSDRFSAERTGGSVSTLTIQRTQQEDSAVYLCASSPVPRLGNTIYFGEGSWLTVV.

This rearrangement joins TRBV11-2 to TRBJ1-5, with 10 bases that match TRBD1. V was pared by 5 bases and J by 6 bases, with 7 bases of the junction left unmatched. CDR1 and CDR2 from the germline V gene are SGHAT and FQNNGV. The CDR3 is made up of 15 amino acids. CDR3 bases: TGTGCCAGCAGCATCCCCGGGACAGGGGTTCAGCCCCAGCATTTT. Protein product: CASSIPGTGVQPQHF. Variable domain in full (rest from reference TRBV11-2 and TRBJ1-5): EAGVAQSPRYKIIEKRQSVAFWCNPISGHATLYWYQQILGQGPKLLIQFQNNGVVDDSQLPKDRFSAERLKGVDSTLKIQPAKLEDSAVYLCASSIPGTGVQPQHFGDGTRLSIL.

The CDR3 DNA sequence: TGTGCCAGTAGTCCGCACTCATCCGAGCAGTTCTTC. It codes for CASSPHSSEQFF. This chain uses TRBV19 with TRBJ2-1, with D hard to call. Germline V gene data show CDR1 as LNHDA and CDR2 as SQIVND (reference sequence). CDR3 length: 12 residues. The germline V and J ends were trimmed by 5 bases and 10 bases, with 12 bases remaining between them.

The table lists this clonotype with many counts. This chain links TRBV24-1 with TRBJ2-1; no clear D. V lost 4 bases, J lost 7 bases, and 13 bases lay in between. The CDR3 sequence is 14 residues long. Germline assignment: CDR1 KGHDR and CDR2 SFDVKD. DNA of the CDR3: TGTGCCACCAGTGACCCCGCGATGGGAAATGAGCAGTTCTTC. Its translation is CATSDPAMGNEQFF.

V is TRBV6-2 or TRBV6-3 and J is TRBJ2-6; 9 bases match TRBD2. The V gene end was trimmed by 6 bases and the J gene end by 2 bases; junction bases not matched to a gene: 8. Germline V gives CDR1 MNHEY, CDR2 SVGEGT. This CDR3 is 17 amino acids long. DNA for the CDR3: TGTGCCAGCAGGATTAGCGGGGGCCTCCCTGGGGCCAACGTCCTGACTTTC. Translating gives CASRISGGLPGANVLTF.

At least ten counts were recorded for this clonotype. The chain couples TRBV28 to TRBJ1-1; D unclear. This CDR3 has 18 residues. With 3 bases removed from V and 3 bases from J, the gap between germline ends came to 23 bases. Germline-derived CDR1 and CDR2 are MDHEN and SYDVKM. CDR3 loop: CASSLVWAARGLDTEAFF. CDR3 nucleotide sequence: TGTGCCAGCAGTTTGGTTTGGGCGGCCCGGGGTTTGGACACTGAAGCTTTCTTT.

This clonotype was seen a few times. The gene calls are TRBV6-1 and TRBJ2-2; 9 positions agree with TRBD1. Per germline, CDR1 MNHNS and CDR2 SASEGT. Trimming cost V 6 bases and J 3 bases; bases outside gene matches: 11. The CDR3 is 17 amino acids. The chain's CDR3 is CASRYKTGGPHTGELFF. The CDR3 DNA sequence: TGTGCCAGCAGGTACAAGACAGGGGGACCTCACACCGGGGAGCTGTTTTTT.

This clonotype was found many times. V usage is TRBV28 and J usage is TRBJ2-3; D remains ambiguous. This CDR3 has 20 amino acids. Trimming took off 2 bases at V and 0 bases at J, with 24 bases between the two ends. Germline lookup yields CDR1 MDHEN and CDR2 SYDVKM. The CDR3 protein is CASSLLDQAFLLTSTDTQYF. In DNA form, the CDR3 reads TGTGCCAGCAGTTTACTAGATCAGGCCTTCTTGTTGACTAGCACAGATACGCAGTATTTT.

A few counts support this clonotype. This chain uses TRBV3-1 with TRBJ2-3, with unresolved D. There are 16 residues in the CDR3. The germline V and J ends were trimmed by 0 bases and 10 bases, with 20 bases remaining between them. CDR1 is LGHDT, CDR2 YNNKEL, per germline (reference sequence). The CDR3 here is CASSQDTVVEFLAQYF. CDR3 nucleotides: TGTGCCAGCAGCCAAGATACGGTGGTAGAATTTTTAGCGCAGTATTTT.

This clonotype was picked up many times. The chain links TRBV11-2 to TRBJ2-5; D not certain. Germline lookup yields CDR1 SGHAT and CDR2 FQNNGV. The germline V and J ends were trimmed by 1 base and 4 bases, with 13 bases remaining between them. This CDR3 spans 15 amino acids. The CDR3 sequence is CASSLAVRMAETQYF. The CDR3, as DNA: TGTGCCAGCAGCTTAGCGGTCCGGATGGCAGAGACCCAGTACTTC.

This clonotype was counted at least ten times. The CDR3 DNA sequence: TGTGCCAGCAGGGTGGCCGGGGAGCTGTTTTTT. This translates into CASRVAGELFF. The genes are TRBV2 and TRBJ2-2; no definite D call. V was cut by 6 bases and J by 6 bases, with 5 bases left in between. Germline assignment: CDR1 SNHLY and CDR2 FYNNEI. This CDR3 is 11 amino acids long.

This clonotype showed up just a few times. The J gene is TRBJ2-3, the V gene TRBV10-3; 7 nucleotides align to TRBD2. The CDR3 runs 15 residues. CDR1 is ENHRY and CDR2 is SYGVKD in the germline V gene. The V gene end was trimmed by 7 bases and the J gene end by 3 bases; junction bases not matched to a gene: 10. The CDR3 DNA is TGTGCCATCAACCCTGGCGGGAGCCAGACAGATACGCAGTATTTT. Encoded protein: CAINPGGSQTDTQYF.

This sequence joins TRBV9 and TRBJ2-1, with 9 bases aligning to TRBD2. Germline V gives CDR1 SGDLS, CDR2 YYNGEE. J was trimmed by 10 bases and V by 0 bases; bases with no gene match: 14. This CDR3 comprises 17 residues. DNA for the CDR3: TGTGCCAGCAGCGTAGGTCTAGCCGGACTAGCGACAGGGGAGCAGTTCTTC. It specifies CASSVGLAGLATGEQFF.

This clonotype was counted ten times or more. V usage is TRBV15 and J usage is TRBJ1-4; no reliable D call. Germline-derived CDR1 and CDR2 are LNHNV and YYDKDF (reference sequence). V lost 1 base and J lost 6, with 12 bases in between. The CDR3 totals 15 residues. The CDR3 sequence: CATSRVLEGYEKLFF. The CDR3 coding sequence is TGTGCCACCAGCAGAGTCTTAGAGGGTTATGAAAAACTGTTTTTT.

This clonotype was observed many times. The chain couples TRBV20-1 to TRBJ2-3, with TRBD2 matching over 9 bases. The germline V gene has CDR1 DFQATT and CDR2 SNEGSKA (reference sequence). V shed 5 bases and J 6 bases; nucleotides not matched to a gene: 9. CDR3 size: 14 residues. The CDR3 nucleotides read TGCAGTGCTCTTAGGGGCGGGAGGGCGGATACGCAGTATTTT. Its protein product is CSALRGGRADTQYF.

This clonotype was observed a few times. The CDR3 loop is CASSLASSEQFF. Here the CDR3 DNA reads TGTGCCAGCAGCTTAGCGTCGAGTGAGCAGTTCTTC. This chain connects TRBV7-2 to TRBJ2-1; no clear D gene. The V gene lost 0 bases and the J gene lost 9 bases, with 6 bases spanning the gap. The germline V gene has CDR1 SGHTA and CDR2 FQGNSA. The CDR3 has 12 residues.

This clonotype was detected a few times. The chain employs TRBV20-1 and TRBJ2-2; D is undetermined. V was pared by 3 bases and J by 0 bases, with 14 bases between. There are 16 residues in the CDR3. Germline V gene sequence: CDR1 DFQATT, CDR2 SNEGSKA (reference sequence). CDR3 in DNA: TGCAGTGCTAGGACGTGGGAACTTCCGAACACCGGGGAGCTGTTTTTT. This codes for CSARTWELPNTGELFF.

This clonotype was counted ten times or more. This chain links TRBV7-2 with TRBJ2-7; 9 bases align to TRBD1. Trimming cost V 2 bases and J 0 bases; bases outside gene matches: 2. Germline V lookup: CDR1 SGHTA, CDR2 FQGNSA. The CDR3 is 15 amino acids. The CDR3 DNA sequence: TGTGCCAGCAGCTTACGGACAGGGGCCTCCTACGAGCAGTACTTC. As protein: CASSLRTGASYEQYF.

This clonotype was seen many times. The genes are TRBV12-3 or TRBV12-4 and TRBJ2-2; a possible D gene is TRBD1 (6 bases). The V end lost 6 bases, the J end lost 6 bases, and 14 bases lay between the germline ends. CDR3 size: 14 residues. CDR3 protein: CASRGLGGAGELFF. The CDR3 nucleotides are TGTGCCAGCAGAGGTTTAGGGGGAGCCGGGGAGCTGTTTTTT.

This clonotype was detected many times. The chain has TRBV6-2 or TRBV6-3 and TRBJ1-5; D is uncertain. The ends were cut back, 6 bases at V and 3 bases at J, with 3 bases in the middle. CDR1 and CDR2 (germline): MNHEY, SVGEGT. This CDR3 has 11 residues. The CDR3 DNA sequence: TGTGCCAGCAGCAACAATCAGCCCCAGCATTTT. It is translated as CASSNNQPQHF.

This clonotype was counted a few times. The chain joins TRBV7-9 to TRBJ2-7, with D possibly TRBD2 on 6 matching bases. Trimming left V 2 bases short and J 2 bases short, with 25 bases between. This CDR3 spans 19 amino acids. Germline V gives CDR1 SEHNR, CDR2 FQNEAQ (reference sequence). The DNA for the CDR3 is TGTGCCAGCAGCTTATCCCCCTTCCGAGGCGGGGACGGGCCCTACGAGCAGTACTTC. Encoded protein: CASSLSPFRGGDGPYEQYF.

This clonotype was detected only a few times. V is TRBV5-6 and J is TRBJ2-2, with 7 bases that match TRBD2. Germline V gene sequence: CDR1 SGHDT, CDR2 YYEEEE. The CDR3 spans 15 residues. The V gene end was trimmed by 2 bases and the J gene end by 1 base; junction bases not matched to a gene: 2. The CDR3 sequence is CASSFTSVNTGELFF. Written as DNA, the CDR3 is TGTGCCAGCAGCTTCACTAGCGTGAACACCGGGGAGCTGTTTTTT.